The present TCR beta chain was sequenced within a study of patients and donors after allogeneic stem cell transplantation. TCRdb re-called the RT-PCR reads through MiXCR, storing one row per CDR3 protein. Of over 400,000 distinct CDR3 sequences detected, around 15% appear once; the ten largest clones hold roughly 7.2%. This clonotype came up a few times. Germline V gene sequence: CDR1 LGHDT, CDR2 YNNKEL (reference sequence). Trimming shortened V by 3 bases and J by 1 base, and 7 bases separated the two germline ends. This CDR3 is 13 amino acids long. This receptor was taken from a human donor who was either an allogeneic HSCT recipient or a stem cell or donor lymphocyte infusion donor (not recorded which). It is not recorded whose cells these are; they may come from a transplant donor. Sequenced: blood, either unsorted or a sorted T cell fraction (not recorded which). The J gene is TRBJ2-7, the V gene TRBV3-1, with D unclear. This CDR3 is CASSQSISYEQYF. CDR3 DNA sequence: TGTGCCAGCAGCCAGAGCATTTCCTACGAGCAGTACTTC.